This is a list of T cell receptor beta chains from one sample in a study of blood T cells in healthy people across ages. TCRdb fed the 5' RACE reads into MiXCR, producing one record per CDR3 protein. The data contain 850,000 to 950,000 distinct CDR3 sequences, more than 25% of them singletons. The specimen sequenced was blood. All receptors derive from an elderly woman in good health. Each CDR3 is given with its conserved first and last residue. A D gene is named only where the DNA matches it firmly. Only part of the rows carry a size: once, few, many, or a class if the clone is expanded.

TRBJ1-5 | . | . | TRBV7-2 | CASSAGHLDQPQHF | TGTGCCAGCAGCGCAGGACACCTAGATCAGCCCCAGCATTTT
TRBJ2-3 | . | . | TRBV9 | CASSAGDGTPSGYTQYF | TGTGCCAGCAGCGCTGGGGACGGGACCCCTTCCGGGTATACGCAGTATTTT
TRBJ2-7 | many | . | TRBV7-9 | CASSIQGNSYEQYF | TGTGCCAGCAGCATTCAGGGGAACTCCTACGAGCAGTACTTC
TRBJ2-7 | many | . | TRBV11-2 | CASSLIASYEQYF | TGTGCCAGCAGCTTAATTGCCAGTTACGAGCAGTACTTC
TRBJ1-2 | . | TRBD1 | TRBV4-3 | CASSQADRSLRGYTF | TGCGCCAGCAGCCAAGCGGACAGGTCTCTTCGCGGCTACACCTTC
TRBJ1-2 | . | . | TRBV2 | CASRPSVNYGYTF | TGTGCCAGCAGGCCAAGTGTAAACTATGGCTACACCTTC
TRBJ2-5 | . | TRBD2 | TRBV5-1 | CASSYSGGGETPYF | TGCGCCAGCAGCTACAGCGGGGGGGGAGAGACCCCGTACTTC
TRBJ2-5 | many | . | TRBV18 | CASSSLLQETQYF | TGTGCCAGCTCATCACTACTCCAAGAGACCCAGTACTTC
TRBJ1-1 | few | . | TRBV7-9 | CASSPTGEAFF | TGTGCCAGCAGCCCGACAGGTGAAGCTTTCTTT
TRBJ1-4 | . | . | TRBV18 | CASSHGALPDEKLFF | TGTGCCAGCTCACACGGCGCTCTTCCGGACGAAAAACTGTTTTTT
TRBJ1-3 | . | . | TRBV3-1 | CASSQDSRPRNTIYF | TGTGCCAGCAGCCAAGACAGTCGCCCTAGAAACACCATATATTTT
TRBJ1-1 | . | . | TRBV6-1 | CASDRGEGTEAFF | TGTGCCAGCGATAGGGGAGAAGGCACTGAAGCTTTCTTT
TRBJ1-2 | many | . | TRBV6-1 | CASSGPVVDGYTF | TGTGCCAGCAGTGGACCTGTCGTGGATGGCTACACCTTC
TRBJ2-3 | . | . | TRBV20-1 | CSAARGEGLDTQYF | TGCAGTGCCGCTAGGGGGGAGGGCCTGGATACGCAGTATTTT
TRBJ1-2 | few | . | TRBV20-1 | CSATDDQGLGYTF | TGCAGTGCTACCGATGATCAGGGTCTTGGCTACACCTTC
TRBJ2-5 | many | . | TRBV20-1 | CSARDYRGAGETQYF | TGCAGTGCTAGAGATTATCGGGGGGCGGGGGAGACCCAGTACTTC
TRBJ1-6 | many | . | TRBV14 | CASSQLMGNSPLHF | TGTGCCAGCAGCCAATTGATGGGTAATTCACCCCTCCACTTT
TRBJ2-5 | many | TRBD1 | TRBV12-5 | CASGEGDRSQETQYF | TGTGCTAGTGGCGAGGGGGACAGGTCTCAAGAGACCCAGTACTTC
TRBJ2-7 | . | . | TRBV7-2 | CASSEMAPTPEQYF | TGTGCCAGCAGTGAGATGGCCCCCACCCCCGAGCAGTACTTC
TRBJ1-2 | . | . | TRBV7-2 | CASTTATNYGYTF | TGTGCCAGTACCACAGCTACTAACTATGGCTACACCTTC
TRBJ2-5 | . | . | TRBV5-1 | CASSTGWDQETQYF | TGCGCCAGCAGTACAGGTTGGGACCAAGAGACCCAGTACTTC
TRBJ2-5 | many | TRBD2 | TRBV7-6 | CASSYSGLAVQETQYF | TGTGCCAGCAGCTATAGCGGACTAGCGGTCCAAGAGACCCAGTACTTC
TRBJ2-3 | . | TRBD2 | TRBV12-3/TRBV12-4 | CASSPREQGDTQYF | TGTGCCAGCAGTCCGCGGGAGCAGGGAGATACGCAGTATTTT
TRBJ2-3 | . | . | TRBV19 | CASSKSAGTVTDTQYF | TGTGCCAGTTCCAAATCTGCGGGAACCGTCACAGATACGCAGTATTTT